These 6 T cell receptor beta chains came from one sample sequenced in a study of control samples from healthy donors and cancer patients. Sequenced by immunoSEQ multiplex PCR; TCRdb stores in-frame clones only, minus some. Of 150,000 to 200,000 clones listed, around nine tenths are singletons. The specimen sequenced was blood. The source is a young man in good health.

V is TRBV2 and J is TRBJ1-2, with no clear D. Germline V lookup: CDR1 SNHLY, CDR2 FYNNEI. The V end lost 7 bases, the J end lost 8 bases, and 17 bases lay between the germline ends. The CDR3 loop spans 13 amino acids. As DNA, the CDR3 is TGTGCCAGCACTATAGTTGTCTGGGCAGGCTACACCTTC. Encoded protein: CASTIVVWAGYTF.

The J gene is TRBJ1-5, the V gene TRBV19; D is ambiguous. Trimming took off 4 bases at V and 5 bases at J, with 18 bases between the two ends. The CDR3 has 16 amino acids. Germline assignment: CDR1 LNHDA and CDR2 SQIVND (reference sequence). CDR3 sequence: CASSTPRGQSDQPQHF. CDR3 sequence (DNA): TGTGCCAGTAGTACTCCCCGCGGGCAGAGTGATCAGCCCCAGCATTTT.

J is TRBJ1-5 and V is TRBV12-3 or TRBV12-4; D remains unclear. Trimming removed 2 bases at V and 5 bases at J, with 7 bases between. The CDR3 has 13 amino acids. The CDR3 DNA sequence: TGTGCCAGCAGTTTAAAAGCAGATCAGCCCCAGCATTTT. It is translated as CASSLKADQPQHF.

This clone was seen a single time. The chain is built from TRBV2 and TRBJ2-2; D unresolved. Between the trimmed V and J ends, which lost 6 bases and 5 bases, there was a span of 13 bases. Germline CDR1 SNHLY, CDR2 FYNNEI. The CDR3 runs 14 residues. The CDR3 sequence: CASSLPRGTGELFF. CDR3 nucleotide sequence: TGTGCCAGCAGCCTACCGCGTGGGACCGGGGAGCTGTTTTTT.

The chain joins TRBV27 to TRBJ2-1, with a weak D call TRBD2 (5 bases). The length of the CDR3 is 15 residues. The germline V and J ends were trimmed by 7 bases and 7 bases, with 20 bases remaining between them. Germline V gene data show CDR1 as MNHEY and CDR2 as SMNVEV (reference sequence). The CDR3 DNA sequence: TGTGCCAGCACAGTTATCGCGGGTAGAGCAAATGAGCAGTTCTTC. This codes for CASTVIAGRANEQFF.

CDR3 loop: CASSLERGNIQYF. The CDR3 DNA reads TGTGCCAGCAGCCTGGAAAGGGGCAACATTCAGTACTTC. J is TRBJ2-4 and V is TRBV7-2; a weak D match, TRBD1 (5 bases). Germline CDR1 and CDR2: SGHTA and FQGNSA. V dropped 5 bases and J dropped 7 bases, with 12 bases sitting between them. The length of the CDR3 is 13 residues.